This T cell receptor (beta chain) was sequenced for a study of blood T cell repertoires in COVID-19. Data came from immunoSEQ multiplex PCR; TCRdb stores just in-frame clones and leaves some out. Of about 120,000 clones detected, 85% to 90% appear once; the ten largest clones hold roughly 30%. The V gene end was trimmed by 6 bases and the J gene end by 5 bases; junction bases not matched to a gene: 5. The CDR3 totals 13 residues. Germline V gene lookup returns CDR1 MDHEN and CDR2 SYDVKM. The V call is TRBV28, the J call TRBJ1-2; 8 nucleotides align to TRBD1. The receptor's source is a woman in her 70s with acute or convalescent COVID-19. The sequenced sample consisted of peripheral blood. CDR3 coding DNA: TGTGCCAGCAGAACGACAGGGGTATATGGCTACACCTTC. Encoded protein: CASRTTGVYGYTF.